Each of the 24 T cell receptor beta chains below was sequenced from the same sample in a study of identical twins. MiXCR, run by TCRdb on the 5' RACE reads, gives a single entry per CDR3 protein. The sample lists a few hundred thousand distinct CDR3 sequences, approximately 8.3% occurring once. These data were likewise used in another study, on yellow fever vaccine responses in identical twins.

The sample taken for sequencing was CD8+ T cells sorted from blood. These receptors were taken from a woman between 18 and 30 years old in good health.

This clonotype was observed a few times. The CDR3 DNA sequence: TGTGCCAGCAGGACTAGCGGGGGATACAATGAGCAGTTCTTC. Its protein product is CASRTSGGYNEQFF. The chain links TRBV27 to TRBJ2-1, with 12 positions matching TRBD2. The germline V gene has CDR1 MNHEY and CDR2 SMNVEV (reference sequence). This CDR3 is 14 amino acids long. V gave up 6 bases and J gave up 4 bases; unmatched junction bases: 1.

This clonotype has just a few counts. As DNA, the CDR3 is TGTGCCAGCAGCCACCCCAGCGGGTCCAGCTCCTACAATGAGCAGTTCTTC. Encoded protein: CASSHPSGSSSYNEQFF. The chain links TRBV3-1 to TRBJ2-1; TRBD2 is a possible D gene (6 bases). CDR1 LGHDT and CDR2 YNNKEL come from the germline V gene (reference sequence). Trimming took off 3 bases at V and 0 bases at J, with 15 bases between the two ends. CDR3 length equals 17 residues.

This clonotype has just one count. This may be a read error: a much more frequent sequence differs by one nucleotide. In nucleotides, the CDR3 is TGTGCCAGCAACCTGGGGAGGGGTAGTAATGAGCAGTTCTTC. This encodes CASNLGRGSNEQFF. V usage is TRBV7-2 and J usage is TRBJ2-1; 7 bases are a match to TRBD2. CDR3 size: 14 residues. Trimming at V came to 7 bases and at J to 7 bases, leaving 10 bases not matched to a gene. Germline V gene data show CDR1 as SGHTA and CDR2 as FQGNSA.

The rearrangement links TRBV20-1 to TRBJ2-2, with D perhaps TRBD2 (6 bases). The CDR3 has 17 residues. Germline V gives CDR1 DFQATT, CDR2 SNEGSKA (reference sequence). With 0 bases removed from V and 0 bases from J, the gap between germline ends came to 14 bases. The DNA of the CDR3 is TGCAGTGCTAGAGATAGCGGTACCCTAACGAACACCGGGGAGCTGTTTTTT. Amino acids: CSARDSGTLTNTGELFF.

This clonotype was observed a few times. CDR3 sequence reads: CASSGPGGDPLHLTHTQYF. CDR3 in DNA: TGTGCCAGCAGCGGCCCGGGGGGCGATCCTCTCCACCTTACGCATACGCAGTATTTT. The chain carries TRBV11-1 and TRBJ2-3, with a tentative D call TRBD2 (7 bases). V gave up 5 bases and J gave up 7 bases, with 31 bases separating them. CDR1 is SGHAT, CDR2 FQDESV, per germline (reference sequence). CDR3 size: 19 residues. Full variable domain (missing parts from reference TRBV11-1 and TRBJ2-3): EAEVAQSPRYKITEKSQAVAFWCDPISGHATLYWYRQILGQGPELLVQFQDESVVDDSQLPKDRFSAERLKGVDSTLKIQPAELGDSAMYLCASSGPGGDPLHLTHTQYFGPGTRLTVL.

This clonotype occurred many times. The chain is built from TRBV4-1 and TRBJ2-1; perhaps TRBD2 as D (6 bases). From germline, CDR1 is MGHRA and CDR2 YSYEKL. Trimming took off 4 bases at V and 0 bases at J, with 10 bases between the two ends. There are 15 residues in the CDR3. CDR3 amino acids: CASSRLASSYNEQFF. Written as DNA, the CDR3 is TGCGCCAGCAGCCGCCTAGCGAGCTCCTACAATGAGCAGTTCTTC.

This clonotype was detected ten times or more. Written as DNA, the CDR3 is TGCGCCAGCAGCCAAGATTTCCGGGCCCAAGAGACCCAGTACTTC. Translation: CASSQDFRAQETQYF. The chain combines TRBV4-3 with TRBJ2-5; D not resolved. The germline gives CDR1 LGHNA, CDR2 YSLEER. V was clipped by 0 bases and J by 1 base, with 9 bases between them. This CDR3 spans 15 amino acids.

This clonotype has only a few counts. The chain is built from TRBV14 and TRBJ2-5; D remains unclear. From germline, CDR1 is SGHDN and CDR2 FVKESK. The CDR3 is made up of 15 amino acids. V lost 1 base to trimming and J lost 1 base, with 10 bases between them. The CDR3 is CASSQGRTSQETQYF. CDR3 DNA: TGTGCCAGCAGCCAAGGAAGGACGTCCCAAGAGACCCAGTACTTC. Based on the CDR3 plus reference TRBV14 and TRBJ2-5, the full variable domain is EAGVTQFPSHSVIEKGQTVTLRCDPISGHDNLYWYRRVMGKEIKFLLHFVKESKQDESGMPNNRFLAERTGGTYSTLKVQPAELEDSGVYFCASSQGRTSQETQYFGPGTRLLVL.

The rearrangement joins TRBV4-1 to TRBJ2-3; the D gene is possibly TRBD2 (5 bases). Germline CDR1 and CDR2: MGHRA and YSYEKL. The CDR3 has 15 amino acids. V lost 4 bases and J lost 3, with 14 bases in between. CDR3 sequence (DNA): TGCGCCAGCAGCCCAACGGGAAAGGGTACAGATACGCAGTATTTT. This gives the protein CASSPTGKGTDTQYF.

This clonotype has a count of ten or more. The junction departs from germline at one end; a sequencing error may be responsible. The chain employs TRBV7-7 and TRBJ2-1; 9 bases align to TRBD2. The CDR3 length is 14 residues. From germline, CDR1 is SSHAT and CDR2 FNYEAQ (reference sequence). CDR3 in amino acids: CASSLAGARNEQFF. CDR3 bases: TGTGCTAGCAGCTTAGCGGGGGCTCGTAATGAGCAGTTCTTC. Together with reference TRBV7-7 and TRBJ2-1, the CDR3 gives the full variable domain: GAGVSQSPRYKVTKRGQDVTLRCDPISSHATLYWYQQALGQGPEFLTYFNYEAQPDKSGLPSDRFSAERPEGSISTLTIQRTEQRDSAMYRCASSLAGARNEQFFGPGTRLTVL.

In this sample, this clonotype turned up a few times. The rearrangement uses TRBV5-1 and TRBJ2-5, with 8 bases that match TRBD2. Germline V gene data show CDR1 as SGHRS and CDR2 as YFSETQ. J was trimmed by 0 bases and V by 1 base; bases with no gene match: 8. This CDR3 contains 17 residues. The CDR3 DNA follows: TGCGCCAGCAGCTTGTCGGGTAGCGGGACCTACCAAGAGACCCAGTACTTC. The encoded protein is CASSLSGSGTYQETQYF.

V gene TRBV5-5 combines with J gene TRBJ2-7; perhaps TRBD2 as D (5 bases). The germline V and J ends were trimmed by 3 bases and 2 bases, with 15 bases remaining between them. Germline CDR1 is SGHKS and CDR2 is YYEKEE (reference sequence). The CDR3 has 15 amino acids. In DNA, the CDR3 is TGTGCCAGCAGCTCTGGACTCCTTTTAACCTACGAGCAGTACTTC. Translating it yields CASSSGLLLTYEQYF.

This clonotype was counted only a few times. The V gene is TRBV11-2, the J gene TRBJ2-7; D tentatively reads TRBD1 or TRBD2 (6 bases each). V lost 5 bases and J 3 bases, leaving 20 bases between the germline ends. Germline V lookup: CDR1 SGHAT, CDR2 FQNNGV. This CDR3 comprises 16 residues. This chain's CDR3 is CASSQEGDFSFYEQYF. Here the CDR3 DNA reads TGTGCCAGCAGCCAGGAGGGGGACTTTTCCTTCTACGAGCAGTACTTC.

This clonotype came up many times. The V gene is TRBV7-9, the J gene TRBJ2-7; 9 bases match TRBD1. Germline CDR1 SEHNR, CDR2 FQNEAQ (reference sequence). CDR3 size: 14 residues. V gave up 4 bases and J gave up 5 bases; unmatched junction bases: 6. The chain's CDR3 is CASSYRDRAHEQYF. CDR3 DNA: TGTGCCAGCAGCTACCGGGACAGGGCTCACGAGCAGTACTTC.

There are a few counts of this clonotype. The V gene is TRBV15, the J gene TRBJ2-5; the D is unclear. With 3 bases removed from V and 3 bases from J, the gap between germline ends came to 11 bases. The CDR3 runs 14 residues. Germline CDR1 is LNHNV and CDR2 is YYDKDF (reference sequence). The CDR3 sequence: CATSSKVIEETQYF. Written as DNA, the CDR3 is TGTGCCACCAGCAGTAAGGTCATAGAAGAGACCCAGTACTTC.

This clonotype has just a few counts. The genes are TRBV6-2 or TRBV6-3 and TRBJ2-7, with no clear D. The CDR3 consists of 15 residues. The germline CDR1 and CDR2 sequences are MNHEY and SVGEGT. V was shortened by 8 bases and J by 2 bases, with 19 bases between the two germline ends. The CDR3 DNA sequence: TGTGCCAGCCTGCCTGTGGCGGCCACACCCTACGAGCAGTACTTC. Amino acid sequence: CASLPVAATPYEQYF.

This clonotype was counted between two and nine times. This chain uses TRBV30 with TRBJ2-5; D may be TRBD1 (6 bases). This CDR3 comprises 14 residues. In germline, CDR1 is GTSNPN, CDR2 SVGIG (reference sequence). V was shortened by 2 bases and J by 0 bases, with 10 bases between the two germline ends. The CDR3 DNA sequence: TGTGCCTGGAGTTTCGGACAGCACCAAGAGACCCAGTACTTC. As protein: CAWSFGQHQETQYF.

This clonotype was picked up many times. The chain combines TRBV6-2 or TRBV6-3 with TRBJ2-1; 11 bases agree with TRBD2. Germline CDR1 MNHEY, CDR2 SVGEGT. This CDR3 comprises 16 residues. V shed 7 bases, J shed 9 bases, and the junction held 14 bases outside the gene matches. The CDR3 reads CASIEGRSSGRREQFF. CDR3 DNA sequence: TGTGCCAGCATCGAGGGTCGTTCTAGCGGGAGGCGTGAGCAGTTCTTC.

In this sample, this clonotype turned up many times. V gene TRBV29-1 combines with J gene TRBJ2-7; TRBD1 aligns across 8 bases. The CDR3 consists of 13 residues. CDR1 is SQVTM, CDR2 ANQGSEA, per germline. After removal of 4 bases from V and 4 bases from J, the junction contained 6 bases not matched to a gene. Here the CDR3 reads CSVGGGDRYEQYF. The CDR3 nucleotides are TGCAGCGTTGGGGGTGGGGACAGGTACGAGCAGTACTTC.

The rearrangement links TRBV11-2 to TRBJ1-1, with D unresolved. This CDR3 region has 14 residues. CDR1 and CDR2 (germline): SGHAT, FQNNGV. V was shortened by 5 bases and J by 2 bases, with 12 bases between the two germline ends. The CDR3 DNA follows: TGTGCCAGCAGCAGCCTCTTAGGAAACACTGAAGCTTTCTTT. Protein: CASSSLLGNTEAFF.

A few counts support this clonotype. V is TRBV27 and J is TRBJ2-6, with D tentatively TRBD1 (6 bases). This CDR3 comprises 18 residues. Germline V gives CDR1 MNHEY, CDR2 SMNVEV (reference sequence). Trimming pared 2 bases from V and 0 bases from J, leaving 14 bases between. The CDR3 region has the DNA TGTGCCAGCAGTTTACTGGGGGACATCTCCTCTGGGGCCAACGTCCTGACTTTC. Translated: CASSLLGDISSGANVLTF.

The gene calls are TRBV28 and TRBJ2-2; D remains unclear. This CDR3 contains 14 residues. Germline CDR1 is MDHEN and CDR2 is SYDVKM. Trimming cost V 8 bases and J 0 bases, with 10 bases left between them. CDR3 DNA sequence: TGTGCCAGCGCCGAACAATCGAACACCGGGGAGCTGTTTTTT. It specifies CASAEQSNTGELFF.

CDR3: CASSFRGLRYEQYF. The CDR3 DNA sequence: TGTGCCAGCAGTTTCCGAGGACTCCGCTACGAGCAGTACTTC. The chain uses TRBV28 and TRBJ2-7; TRBD2 might be the D (5 bases). The CDR3 runs 14 residues. Per germline, CDR1 MDHEN and CDR2 SYDVKM. V lost 3 bases and J 3 bases, leaving 12 bases between the germline ends.

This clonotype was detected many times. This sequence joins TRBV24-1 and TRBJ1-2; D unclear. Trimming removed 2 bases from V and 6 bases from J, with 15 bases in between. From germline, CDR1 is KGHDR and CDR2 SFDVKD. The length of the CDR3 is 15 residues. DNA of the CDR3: TGTGCCACCAGTGATTCGGAGGTCCGGCCCGATGGCTACACCTTC. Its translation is CATSDSEVRPDGYTF.